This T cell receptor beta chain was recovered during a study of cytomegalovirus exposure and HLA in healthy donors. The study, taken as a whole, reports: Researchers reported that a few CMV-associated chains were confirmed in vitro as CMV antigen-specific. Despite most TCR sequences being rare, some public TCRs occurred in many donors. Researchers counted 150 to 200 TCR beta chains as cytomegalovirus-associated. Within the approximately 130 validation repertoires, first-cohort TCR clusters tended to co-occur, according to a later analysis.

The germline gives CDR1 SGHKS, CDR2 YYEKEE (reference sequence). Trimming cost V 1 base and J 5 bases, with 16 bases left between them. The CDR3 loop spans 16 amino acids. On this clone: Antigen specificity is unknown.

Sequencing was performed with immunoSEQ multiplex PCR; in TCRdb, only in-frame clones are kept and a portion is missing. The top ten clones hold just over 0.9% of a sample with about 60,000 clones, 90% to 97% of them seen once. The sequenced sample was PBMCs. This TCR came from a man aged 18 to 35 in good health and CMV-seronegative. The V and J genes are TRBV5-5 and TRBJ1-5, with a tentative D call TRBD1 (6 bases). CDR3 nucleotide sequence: TGTGCCAGCAGCTTGATGGTCTCAGGGGATTATCAGCCCCAGCATTTT. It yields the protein CASSLMVSGDYQPQHF.